Sequencing of this T cell receptor (beta chain) was carried out in a study of T cell changes during pregnancy in multiple sclerosis (dated by TCRdb to about 2019). General notes on the study: The study examined how the T cell repertoire changed over the course of pregnancy in women with multiple sclerosis.

The CDR3 covers 14 residues, taking in both the cysteine and the phenylalanine. Only the CDR3 DNA stays, 42 bases, in frame from base 1. Cut back by 4 bases and 7 bases, the V and J ends lie 15 bases apart. Per the germline V gene (reference sequence), SGHNT is the CDR1 and YYREEE is the CDR2. The library was made by the immunoSEQ multiplex PCR assay. Held by TCRdb, this immuneACCESS table contains in-frame sequences only and omits some clones. Under half of the omission traces to an unresolved V gene where checked; the cause of the rest is unknown. This sample is represented by about 98,000 clones; just over 90% of them were singletons. Of the sample, more than 2% falls within the top ten clones. Comments on this clone: Its antigen is still unknown. Base qualities are not provided; no much larger clone lies one nucleotide away.

The specimen comprised peripheral blood, sampled after pregnancy. The source of this sequence is a female donor in good health, enrolled as a control in a pregnancy study. The chain is assembled from TRBV5-4 and TRBJ2-1; TRBD2 might be the D gene, on 6 matching bases. The DNA sequence is as follows: TGTGCCAGCAGCCCCGGACTAACCGGGAATGAGCAGTTCTTC. This sequence encodes CASSPGLTGNEQFF.